This T cell receptor beta chain originates from a study of T cells after yellow fever vaccination. Whole-study results and caveats: FACS-sorted repertoires might harbor abundant contaminating clonotypes from the bulk population. Peaking on day 5 versus 15, the secondary response was faster but weaker.

One entry per CDR3 protein, called by TCRdb with MiXCR from the 5' RACE reads. The table lists about 240,000 distinct CDR3 sequences, about 7.1% of them singletons. This clonotype appeared many times. Its antigen remains unidentified. Germline V CDR1 and CDR2: LGHDT, YNNKEL (reference sequence). The CDR3 runs 14 residues. Between the trimmed V and J ends, which lost 2 bases and 5 bases, there was a span of 12 bases. This sequence joins TRBV3-1 and TRBJ2-5; D possibly corresponds to TRBD2 (5 bases). This clonotype was sampled from a man aged 25-45 years who received the YFV17D yellow fever vaccine. This specimen consisted of CD4+ T cells sorted from PBMCs, obtained 15 days after the yellow fever booster vaccination. The CDR3, as DNA: TGTGCCAGCAGCCAACTTGGAGGCGCCGAGACCCAGTACTTC. Protein product: CASSQLGGAETQYF.